The clone carrying this TCR beta chain was seen once. The target antigen is unknown. The same CDR3 arises from other DNA sequences in this sample as well. There were no recent acute infections or vaccinations among the donors, who were healthy HIV-negative adults. This sample was taken from a study of shared clonotypes between healthy human individuals. General study results and limits: Researchers found naive subsets generally carried larger estimated richness than memory subsets. Clonotype sharing levels among donors were expected to vary with sequencing depth.

Generated by immunoSEQ multiplex PCR, the TCRdb table keeps only in-frame clones and is missing some. The sample includes under 1,100,000 clones, around 78% of them seen just once. Between the trimmed V and J ends, which lost 3 bases and 5 bases, there was a span of 7 bases. Germline V lookup: CDR1 LNHDA, CDR2 SQIVND (reference sequence). The CDR3 runs to 12 residues. The sequence came from a man between 18 and 35 years old in good health. Some clones in this sample may be carry-over from other donors' samples. The chain combines TRBV19 with TRBJ1-2; no clear D gene. Sequenced: memory CD4+ T cells from PBMCs. Subset of the sample: CD45RA-negative fraction. This CDR3 is CASSIIGYGYTF. DNA of the CDR3: TGTGCCAGTAGTATTATAGGATATGGCTACACCTTC.